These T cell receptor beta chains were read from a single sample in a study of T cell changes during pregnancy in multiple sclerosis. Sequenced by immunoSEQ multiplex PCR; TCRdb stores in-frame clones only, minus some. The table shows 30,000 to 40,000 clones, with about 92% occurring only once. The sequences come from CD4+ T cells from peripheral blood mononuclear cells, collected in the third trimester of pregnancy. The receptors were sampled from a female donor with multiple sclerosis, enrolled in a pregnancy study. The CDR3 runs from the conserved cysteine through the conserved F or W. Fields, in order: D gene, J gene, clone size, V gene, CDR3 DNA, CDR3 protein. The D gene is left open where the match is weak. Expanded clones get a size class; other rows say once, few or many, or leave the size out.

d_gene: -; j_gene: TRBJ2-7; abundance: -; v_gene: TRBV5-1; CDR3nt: TGCGCCAGCAGCTTGGGGGCGGGATCCTACGAGCAGTACTTC; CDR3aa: CASSLGAGSYEQYF
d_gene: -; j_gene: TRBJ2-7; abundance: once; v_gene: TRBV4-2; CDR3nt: TGTGCCAGCAGCCAGGCCCTTAGCGGACAAAGCTCCTACGAGCAGTACTTC; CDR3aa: CASSQALSGQSSYEQYF
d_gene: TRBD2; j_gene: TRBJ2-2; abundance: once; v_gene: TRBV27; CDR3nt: TGTGCCAGCAGTTCCGCTCCTTCTAGCGGAACCTTCACCGGGGAGCTGTTTTTT; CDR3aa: CASSSAPSSGTFTGELFF
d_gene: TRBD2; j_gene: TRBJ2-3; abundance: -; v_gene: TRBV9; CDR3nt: TGTGCCAGCAGCGTAGGAGCGGGGGCAAGCACAGATACGCAGTATTTT; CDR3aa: CASSVGAGASTDTQYF
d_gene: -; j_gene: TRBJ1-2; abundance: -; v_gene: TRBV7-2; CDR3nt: TGTGCCAGCAGCCCAGGACAGACCTCTTCGTATGGCTACACCTTC; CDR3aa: CASSPGQTSSYGYTF
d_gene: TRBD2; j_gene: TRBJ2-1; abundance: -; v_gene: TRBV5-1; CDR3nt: TGCGCCAGCAGACAAACTACTAGCGGGATTTACAATGAGCAGTTCTTC; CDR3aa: CASRQTTSGIYNEQFF
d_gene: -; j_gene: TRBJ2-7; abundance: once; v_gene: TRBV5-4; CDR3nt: TGTGCCAGCAGCTTGAGTCGGGACTCCTACGAGCAGTACTTC; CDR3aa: CASSLSRDSYEQYF
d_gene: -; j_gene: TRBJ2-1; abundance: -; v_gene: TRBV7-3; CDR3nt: TGTGCCAGCAGCCCGCAATGGGGGCTTCGGAATGAGCAGTTCTTC; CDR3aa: CASSPQWGLRNEQFF
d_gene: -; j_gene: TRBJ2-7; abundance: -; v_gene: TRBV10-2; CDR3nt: TGCGCCAGCAGTGTTAGCGGTTTATCCTCCTACGAGCAGTACTTC; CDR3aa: CASSVSGLSSYEQYF
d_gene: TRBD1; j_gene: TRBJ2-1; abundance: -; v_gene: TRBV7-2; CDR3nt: TGTGCCAGCAGCTCGACAGGGCTCTCCTACAATGAGCAGTTCTTC; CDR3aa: CASSSTGLSYNEQFF
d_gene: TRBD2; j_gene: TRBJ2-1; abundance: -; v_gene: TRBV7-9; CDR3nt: TGTGCCAGCAGGACCGGGACTAGCGGGAGAGCCCCCTACAATGAGCAGTTCTTC; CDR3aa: CASRTGTSGRAPYNEQFF
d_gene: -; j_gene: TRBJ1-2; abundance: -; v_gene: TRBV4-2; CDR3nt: TGTGCCAGCAGCCAAAACAGCTTCGGCTATGGCTACACCTTC; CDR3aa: CASSQNSFGYGYTF
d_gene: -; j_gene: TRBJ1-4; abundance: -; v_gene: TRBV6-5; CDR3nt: TGTGCCAGCAGGAAAGCCGGGACACCTGAAAAACTGTTTTTT; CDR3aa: CASRKAGTPEKLFF
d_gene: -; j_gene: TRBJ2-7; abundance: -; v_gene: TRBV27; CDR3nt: TGTGCCAGCAGTTTTTGGTCTTCGAGGGAGCAGTACTTC; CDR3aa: CASSFWSSREQYF
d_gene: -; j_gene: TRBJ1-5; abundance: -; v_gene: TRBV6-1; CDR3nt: TGTGCCAGCAGTCCCATTAGCAATCAGCCCCAGCATTTT; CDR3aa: CASSPISNQPQHF
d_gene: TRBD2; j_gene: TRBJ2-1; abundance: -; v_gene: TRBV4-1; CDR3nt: TGCGCCAGCAGCCAGGACAGCGGGAGTACGGTTGAGCAGTTCTTC; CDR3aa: CASSQDSGSTVEQFF
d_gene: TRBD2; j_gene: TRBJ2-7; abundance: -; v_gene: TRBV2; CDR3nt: TGTGCCAGCAGTGAAGGGGGACTAGCGGCCTACGAGCAGTACTTC; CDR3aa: CASSEGGLAAYEQYF
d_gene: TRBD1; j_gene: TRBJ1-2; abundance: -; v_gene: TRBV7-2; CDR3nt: TGTGCCAGCAGCCCACAGGGGAACTATGGCTACACCTTC; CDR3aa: CASSPQGNYGYTF
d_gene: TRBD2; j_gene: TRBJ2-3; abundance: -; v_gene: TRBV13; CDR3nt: TGTGCCAGCAGCCCCCCCGGGACTAGCGTTTTCAAGGGTACGCAGTATTTT; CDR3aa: CASSPPGTSVFKGTQYF
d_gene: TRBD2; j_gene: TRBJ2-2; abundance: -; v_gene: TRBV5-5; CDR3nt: TGTGCCAGCAGCTTGAGTTTCGGAACTAGCGGGAGGAGAACCGGGGAGCTGTTTTTT; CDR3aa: CASSLSFGTSGRRTGELFF
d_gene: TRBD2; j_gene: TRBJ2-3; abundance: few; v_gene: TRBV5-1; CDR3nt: TGCGCCAGCAGCTTGGTCGGTAGCGGGAGCATGTCAGATACGCAGTATTTT; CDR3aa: CASSLVGSGSMSDTQYF
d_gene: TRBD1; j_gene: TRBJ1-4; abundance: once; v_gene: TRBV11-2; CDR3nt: TGTGCCAGCAGCCCCGCCCCGGGACAGTTAGTGAAACTGTTTTTT; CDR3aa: CASSPAPGQLVKLFF
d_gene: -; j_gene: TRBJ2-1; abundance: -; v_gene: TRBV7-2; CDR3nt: TGTGCCAGCAGCTTCTTGGGCCGCAATGAGCAGTTCTTC; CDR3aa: CASSFLGRNEQFF